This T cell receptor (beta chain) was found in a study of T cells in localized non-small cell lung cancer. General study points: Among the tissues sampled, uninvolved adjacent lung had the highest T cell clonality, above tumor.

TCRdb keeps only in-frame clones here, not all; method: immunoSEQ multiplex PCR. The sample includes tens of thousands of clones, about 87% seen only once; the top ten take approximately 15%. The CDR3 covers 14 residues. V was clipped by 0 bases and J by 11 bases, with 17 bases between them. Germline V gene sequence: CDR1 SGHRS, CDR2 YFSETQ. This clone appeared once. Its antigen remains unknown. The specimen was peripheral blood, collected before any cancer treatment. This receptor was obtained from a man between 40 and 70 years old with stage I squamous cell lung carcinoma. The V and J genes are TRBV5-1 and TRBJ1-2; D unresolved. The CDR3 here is CASSLGSVIGEYTF. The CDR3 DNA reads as TGCGCCAGCAGCTTGGGGTCGGTTATTGGAGAATACACCTTC.